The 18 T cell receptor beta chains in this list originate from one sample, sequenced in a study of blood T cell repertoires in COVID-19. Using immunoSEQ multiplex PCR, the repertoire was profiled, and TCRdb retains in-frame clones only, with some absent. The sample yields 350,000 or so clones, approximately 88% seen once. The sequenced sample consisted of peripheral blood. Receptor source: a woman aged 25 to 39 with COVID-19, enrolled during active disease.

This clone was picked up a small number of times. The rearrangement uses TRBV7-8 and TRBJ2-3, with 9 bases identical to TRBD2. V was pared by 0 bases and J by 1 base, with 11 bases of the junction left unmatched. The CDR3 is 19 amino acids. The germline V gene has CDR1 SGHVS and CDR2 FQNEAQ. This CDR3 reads CASSLAWNSGGRGTDTQYF. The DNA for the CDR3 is TGTGCCAGCAGCTTAGCATGGAATAGCGGGGGCCGGGGCACAGATACGCAGTATTTT.

CDR3 nucleotide sequence: TGTGCCAGCAGTGAAGTAATGACAGGGGATGGCTACACCTTC. It translates to CASSEVMTGDGYTF. The chain uses TRBV6-1 and TRBJ1-2; 8 nucleotides line up with TRBD1. Trimming took 1 base from V and 6 from J; bases not matched to a gene: 4. This CDR3 has 14 amino acids. CDR1 and CDR2 from the germline V gene are MNHNS and SASEGT.

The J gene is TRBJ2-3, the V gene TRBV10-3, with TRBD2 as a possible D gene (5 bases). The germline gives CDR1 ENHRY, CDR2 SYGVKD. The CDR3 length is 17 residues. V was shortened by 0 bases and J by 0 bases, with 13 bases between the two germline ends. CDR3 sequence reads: CAISESGSGDSTDTQYF. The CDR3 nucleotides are TGTGCCATCAGTGAGTCGGGCAGCGGCGACAGCACAGATACGCAGTATTTT.

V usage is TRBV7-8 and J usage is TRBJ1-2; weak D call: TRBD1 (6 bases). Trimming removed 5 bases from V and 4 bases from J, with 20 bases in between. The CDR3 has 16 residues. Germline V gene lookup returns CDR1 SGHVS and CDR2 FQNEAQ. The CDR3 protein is CASSVSGGGAIYGYTF. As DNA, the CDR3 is TGTGCCAGCAGCGTTAGCGGCGGGGGCGCGATCTATGGCTACACCTTC.

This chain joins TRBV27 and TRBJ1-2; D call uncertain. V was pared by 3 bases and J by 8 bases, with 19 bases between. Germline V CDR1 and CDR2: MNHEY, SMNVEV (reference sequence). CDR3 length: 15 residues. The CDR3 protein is CASSFSEVQPRGYTF. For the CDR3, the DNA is TGTGCCAGCAGTTTCTCAGAGGTTCAGCCACGGGGCTACACCTTC.

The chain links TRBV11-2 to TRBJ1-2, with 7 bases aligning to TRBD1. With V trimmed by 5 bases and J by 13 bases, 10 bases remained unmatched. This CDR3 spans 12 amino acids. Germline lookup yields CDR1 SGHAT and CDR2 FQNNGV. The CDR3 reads CASSPATGSITF. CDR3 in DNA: TGTGCCAGCAGCCCCGCGACAGGGTCCATCACCTTC.

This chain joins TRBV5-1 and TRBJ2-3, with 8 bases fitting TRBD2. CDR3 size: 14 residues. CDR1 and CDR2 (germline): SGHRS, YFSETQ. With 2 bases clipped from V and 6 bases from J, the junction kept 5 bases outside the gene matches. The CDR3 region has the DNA TGCGCCAGCAGCTTCGGGACTAGTGTGGATACGCAGTATTTT. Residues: CASSFGTSVDTQYF.

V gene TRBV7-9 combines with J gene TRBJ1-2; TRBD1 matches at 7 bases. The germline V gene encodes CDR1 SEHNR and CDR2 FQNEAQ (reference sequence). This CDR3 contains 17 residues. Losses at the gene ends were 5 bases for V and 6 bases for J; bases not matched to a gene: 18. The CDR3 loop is CASSRPPGAGGRHGYTF. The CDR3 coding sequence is TGTGCCAGCAGCCGACCACCCGGGGCAGGGGGTCGCCATGGCTACACCTTC.

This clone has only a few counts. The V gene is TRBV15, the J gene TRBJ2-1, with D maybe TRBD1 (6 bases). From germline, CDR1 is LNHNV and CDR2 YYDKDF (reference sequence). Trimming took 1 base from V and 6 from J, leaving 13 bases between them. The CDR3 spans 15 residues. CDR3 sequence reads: CATSRGWGRTNEQFF. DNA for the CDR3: TGTGCCACCAGCAGAGGTTGGGGGCGCACCAATGAGCAGTTCTTC.

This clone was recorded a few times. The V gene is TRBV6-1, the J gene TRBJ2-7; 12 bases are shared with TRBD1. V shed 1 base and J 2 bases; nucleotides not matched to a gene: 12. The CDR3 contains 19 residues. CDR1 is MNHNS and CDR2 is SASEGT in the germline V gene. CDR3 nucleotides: TGTGCCAGCAGTGAAGTCCCGGGACAGGGGGCGGGATCGACCTACGAGCAGTACGTC. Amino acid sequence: CASSEVPGQGAGSTYEQYV.

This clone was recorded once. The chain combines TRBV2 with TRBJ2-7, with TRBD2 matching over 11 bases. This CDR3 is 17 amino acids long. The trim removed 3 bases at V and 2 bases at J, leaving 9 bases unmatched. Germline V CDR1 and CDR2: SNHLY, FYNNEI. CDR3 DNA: TGTGCCAGCAGTGATGGGCTAGCGGGGGGATCTCCCTACGAGCAGTACTTC. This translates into CASSDGLAGGSPYEQYF.

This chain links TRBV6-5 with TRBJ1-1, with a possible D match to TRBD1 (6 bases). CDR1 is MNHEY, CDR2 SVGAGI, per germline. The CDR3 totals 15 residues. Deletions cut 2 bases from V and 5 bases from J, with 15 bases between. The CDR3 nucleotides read TGTGCCAGCAGTTACATGGCCAGGGGAGGGACTGAAGCTTTCTTT. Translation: CASSYMARGGTEAFF.

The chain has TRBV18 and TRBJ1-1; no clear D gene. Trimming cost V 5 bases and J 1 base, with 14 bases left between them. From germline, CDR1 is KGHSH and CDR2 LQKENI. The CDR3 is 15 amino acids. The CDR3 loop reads CASSATGYPNTEAFF. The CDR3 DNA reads TGTGCCAGCTCAGCCACTGGTTACCCGAACACTGAAGCTTTCTTT.

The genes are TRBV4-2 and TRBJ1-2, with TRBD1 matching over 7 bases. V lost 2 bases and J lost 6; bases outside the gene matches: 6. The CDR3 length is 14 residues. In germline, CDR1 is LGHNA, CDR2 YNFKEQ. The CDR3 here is CASSQFRQGDGYTF. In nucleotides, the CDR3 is TGTGCCAGCAGCCAATTCCGACAGGGTGATGGCTACACCTTC.

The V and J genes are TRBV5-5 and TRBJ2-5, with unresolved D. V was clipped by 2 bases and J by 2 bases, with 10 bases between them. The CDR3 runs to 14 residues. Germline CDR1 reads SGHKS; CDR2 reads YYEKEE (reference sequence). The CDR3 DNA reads TGTGCCAGCAGCTTTTACGAGATACAAGAGACCCAGTACTTC. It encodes CASSFYEIQETQYF.

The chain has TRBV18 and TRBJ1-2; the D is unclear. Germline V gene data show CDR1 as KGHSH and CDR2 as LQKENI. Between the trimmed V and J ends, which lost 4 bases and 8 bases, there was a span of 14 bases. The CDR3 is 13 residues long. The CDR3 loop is CASSQQEKRGYTF. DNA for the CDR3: TGTGCCAGCTCACAGCAGGAGAAGCGGGGCTACACCTTC.

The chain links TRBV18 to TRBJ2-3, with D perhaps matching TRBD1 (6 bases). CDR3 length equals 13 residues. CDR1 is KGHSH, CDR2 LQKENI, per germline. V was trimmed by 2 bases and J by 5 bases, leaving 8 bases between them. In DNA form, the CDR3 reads TGTGCCAGCTCACCAGGGGGCAGAGATACGCAGTATTTT. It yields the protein CASSPGGRDTQYF.

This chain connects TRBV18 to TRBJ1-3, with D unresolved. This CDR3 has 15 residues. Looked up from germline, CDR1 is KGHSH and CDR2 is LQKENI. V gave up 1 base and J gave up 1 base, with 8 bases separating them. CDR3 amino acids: CASSPLSESGNTIYF. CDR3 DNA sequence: TGTGCCAGCTCACCACTTTCAGAATCTGGAAACACCATATATTTT.